The clone carrying this TCR beta chain was found once. The CDR3 contains 15 residues. Germline V gene data show CDR1 as MNHEY and CDR2 as SVGEGT. V lost 5 bases, J lost 7 bases, and 12 bases stayed unmatched. The data were taken from a study of blood T cell repertoires in COVID-19. Assay used: immunoSEQ multiplex PCR; TCRdb lists only in-frame clones, some missing. Of 150,000 or so clones in the sample, about 90% were seen once. The clonotype originates from a human donor with acute COVID-19. The donor label of this sample is uncertain. The sample taken for sequencing was PBMCs or T cells enriched from blood (not recorded which). The chain uses TRBV6-2 or TRBV6-3 and TRBJ2-7, with 9 bases lining up with TRBD1. The chain's CDR3 is CASSVAGTGSWEQYF. The CDR3 nucleotides read TGTGCCAGCAGTGTTGCCGGGACAGGGTCGTGGGAGCAGTACTTC.